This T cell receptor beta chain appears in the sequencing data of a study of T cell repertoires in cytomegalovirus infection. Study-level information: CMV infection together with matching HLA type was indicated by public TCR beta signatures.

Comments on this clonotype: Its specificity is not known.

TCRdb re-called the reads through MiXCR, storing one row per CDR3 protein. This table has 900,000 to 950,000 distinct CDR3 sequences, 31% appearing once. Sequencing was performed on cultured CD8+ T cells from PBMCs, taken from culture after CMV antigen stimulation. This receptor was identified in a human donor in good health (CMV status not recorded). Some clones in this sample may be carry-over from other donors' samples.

The CDR3 loop reads CASRLGGGGELFF. The CDR3 nucleotides are TGTGCCAGCAGGCTCGGTGGGGGCGGGGAGCTGTTTTTT. The J gene is TRBJ2-2, the V gene TRBV7-6; D may correspond to TRBD1 or TRBD2 (5 bases each). Germline V lookup: CDR1 SGHVS, CDR2 FNYEAQ. This CDR3 is built from 13 residues. The V end lost 6 bases, the J end lost 7 bases, and 12 bases lay between the germline ends.